This T cell receptor (beta chain) stems from a study of T cell responses to AZD1222 COVID-19 vaccine. General observations from the study: As reported, nearly half of all spike-specific TCRs target variant regions that are unmutated. Clonal diversity was possibly underestimated, and white British individuals and females predominated among donors. With dominance at 160-218 and 743-854, vaccine-associated CD4 TCRs spanned spike. Baseline testing showed seropositivity in only six or seven AZD1222 recipients.

Data came from immunoSEQ multiplex PCR; TCRdb stores just in-frame clones and leaves some out. The sample features over 130,000 clones, with over 2% in its top ten. In regard to this clone: Its antigen remains unidentified.

The CDR3 spans 14 residues. The V gene's germline CDR1 is SGHTA and CDR2 FQGNSA. V was trimmed by 7 bases and J by 5 bases, leaving 17 bases between them. The sample comprised peripheral blood. The sequence was obtained from an adult in good health. The J gene is TRBJ1-2, the V gene TRBV7-2; possible D gene TRBD1, 5 bases. The CDR3 sequence is CASKLGAEEYGYTF. Here the CDR3 DNA reads TGTGCCAGCAAACTAGGGGCGGAAGAATATGGCTACACCTTC.